The 29 T cell receptor beta chains below were found in one sample sequenced in a study of T cell repertoires in cytomegalovirus infection. Their recognized antigens are unknown. A single record per CDR3 protein comes from TCRdb applying MiXCR to the reads. The sample records 70,000 to 85,000 distinct CDR3 sequences, roughly 40% being singletons. Sequenced here: CD8+ T cells from cultured PBMCs, sampled from culture after CMV antigen stimulation. All receptors come from a human donor in good health (CMV status not recorded). Some clones in this sample may be carry-over from other donors' samples.

V is TRBV15 and J is TRBJ1-1; D gene uncertain. V was trimmed by 5 bases and J by 3 bases, leaving 16 bases between them. Germline assignment: CDR1 LNHNV and CDR2 YYDKDF (reference sequence). The CDR3 length is 15 residues. DNA of the CDR3: TGTGCCACCAGCCCACGTACCGTCGTGGACACTGAAGCTTTCTTT. Amino acids: CATSPRTVVDTEAFF. The complete variable domain, with remaining parts taken from reference TRBV15 and TRBJ1-1, reads DAMVIQNPRYQVTQFGKPVTLSCSQTLNHNVMYWYQQKSSQAPKLLFHYYDKDFNNEADTPDNFQSRRPNTSFCFLDIRSPGLGDTAMYLCATSPRTVVDTEAFFGQGTRLTVV.

This clonotype was observed a handful of times. The CDR3 sequence: CASKGEPTDGYTF. The CDR3 DNA is TGTGCCAGTAAGGGTGAGCCGACGGATGGCTACACCTTC. The V gene is TRBV19, the J gene TRBJ1-2; D uncertain. This CDR3 has 13 amino acids. The germline V and J ends were trimmed by 7 bases and 6 bases, with 15 bases remaining between them. The germline V gene encodes CDR1 LNHDA and CDR2 SQIVND (reference sequence).

This clonotype has just a few counts. This sequence joins TRBV4-1 and TRBJ2-7; 9 bases agree with TRBD1. Trimming cost V 0 bases and J 9 bases; bases outside gene matches: 12. Germline V gene data show CDR1 as MGHRA and CDR2 as YSYEKL. This CDR3 comprises 16 residues. In nucleotides, the CDR3 is TGCGCCAGCAGCCAAGAACCGGGACAGGGAGAACGTCGGCAGTACTTC. It is translated as CASSQEPGQGERRQYF.

The CDR3 coding sequence is TGTGCCAGCAGTTTTTTCCCCAGCCAAGAGACCCAGTACTTC. It yields the protein CASSFFPSQETQYF. V usage is TRBV27 and J usage is TRBJ2-5, with D hard to call. The length of the CDR3 is 14 residues. Germline loops: CDR1 MNHEY, CDR2 SMNVEV (reference sequence). Trimming took off 3 bases at V and 1 base at J, with 9 bases between the two ends.

The V gene is TRBV19, the J gene TRBJ1-5; no clear D gene. V dropped 1 base and J dropped 0 bases, with 10 bases sitting between them. From germline, CDR1 is LNHDA and CDR2 SQIVND (reference sequence). The CDR3 runs to 16 residues. The CDR3 is CASSIAAGISNQPQHF. CDR3 in DNA: TGTGCCAGTAGTATAGCCGCGGGGATTAGCAATCAGCCCCAGCATTTT.

The chain employs TRBV28 and TRBJ2-7; D gene ambiguous. Germline values: CDR1 MDHEN, CDR2 SYDVKM. The V end lost 5 bases, the J end lost 4 bases, and 6 bases lay between the germline ends. The CDR3 has 11 amino acids. The CDR3 sequence: CASSQYYEQYF. The CDR3 region has the DNA TGTGCCAGCAGTCAATATTACGAGCAGTACTTC.

Ten or more counts support this clonotype. The rearrangement joins TRBV7-8 to TRBJ2-7; 8 bases are a match to TRBD2. The J segment lost 1 base and the V segment lost 5 bases, leaving 7 bases of the junction unmatched. Per the germline V gene, CDR1 is SGHVS and CDR2 is FQNEAQ. The CDR3 is 15 residues long. CDR3 amino acids: CASSPGGAYSYEQYF. The CDR3 DNA sequence: TGTGCCAGCAGCCCCGGGGGGGCCTATTCCTACGAGCAGTACTTC.

In this sample, this clonotype turned up many times. The chain uses TRBV7-8 and TRBJ2-5; D perhaps matches TRBD1 (5 bases). The germline CDR1 and CDR2 sequences are SGHVS and FQNEAQ. V gave up 5 bases and J gave up 5 bases, with 18 bases separating them. The CDR3 has 15 residues. The CDR3 sequence: CASSITQGGHETQYF. The DNA of the CDR3 is TGTGCCAGCAGCATTACGCAGGGCGGCCATGAGACCCAGTACTTC.

This clonotype was seen only once. A read error may explain this, as a much larger clone is one base away. As the CDR3 is not closed by the conserved phenylalanine or tryptophan, this likely results from a read error. The chain recombines TRBV7-2 with TRBJ1-1; D ambiguous. Germline V gene lookup returns CDR1 SGHTA and CDR2 FQGNSA. The CDR3 contains 18 residues. Trimming took off 2 bases at V and 0 bases at J, with 19 bases between the two ends. CDR3 nucleotide sequence: TGTGCCAGCAGCTTAAGTATTTCTGGGTCGCCCCTGAACACTGAAGCTTTCCTT. It encodes CASSLSISGSPLNTEAFL.

This clonotype was found a few times. This chain uses TRBV7-8 with TRBJ2-3, with 7 bases lining up with TRBD1. CDR1 and CDR2 from the germline V gene are SGHVS and FQNEAQ. The ends lost 2 bases at V and 3 bases at J; junction bases unmatched: 8. The CDR3 spans 16 residues. This CDR3 reads CASSLIGQAGTDTQYF. CDR3 nucleotide sequence: TGTGCCAGCAGCTTAATAGGACAGGCCGGGACAGATACGCAGTATTTT.

This sequence joins TRBV28 and TRBJ2-6; 11 bases are a match to TRBD2. CDR3 length: 17 amino acids. Germline V CDR1 and CDR2: MDHEN, SYDVKM. The V segment lost 4 bases and the J segment 1 base; nucleotides outside the gene matches: 3. Written as DNA, the CDR3 is TGTGCCAGCAGTTGGGCTAGCGGGGGGTCTGGGGCCAACGTCCTGACTTTC. It yields the protein CASSWASGGSGANVLTF.

Concerning this clonotype itself: A junction end diverges from the germline sequence, so it may reflect a read error. The rearrangement joins TRBV12-3 or TRBV12-4 to TRBJ1-4; possibly TRBD1 for D (5 bases). The CDR3 spans 17 residues. The CDR3 region has the DNA TGTACCAGCAGTTTTCAGTCCGTGGGGGTAATATCCGAAAAACTGTTTTTT. This sequence encodes CTSSFQSVGVISEKLFF.

This clonotype was counted between two and nine times. This chain uses TRBV2 with TRBJ2-3, with a possible D match to TRBD2 (6 bases). The CDR3 sequence is 16 residues long. Trimming removed 6 bases at V and 1 base at J, with 17 bases between. CDR1 and CDR2 from the germline V gene are SNHLY and FYNNEI. DNA of the CDR3: TGTGCCAGCAGAGATTACCCCGGGACTCGCACAGATACGCAGTATTTT. Its translation is CASRDYPGTRTDTQYF.

The chain joins TRBV4-1 to TRBJ2-5; D might be TRBD2 (7 bases). Trimming left V 6 bases short and J 5 bases short, with 28 bases between. The CDR3 totals 18 residues. Germline V gene data show CDR1 as MGHRA and CDR2 as YSYEKL. The CDR3 coding sequence is TGCGCCAGCAGTCCAATGGGGGGACGGGGGGCCTCCCAGGAGACCCAGTACTTC. This encodes CASSPMGGRGASQETQYF.

The genes are TRBV27 and TRBJ1-1, with 9 nucleotides matching TRBD1. V gave up 0 bases and J gave up 5 bases; unmatched junction bases: 4. Per the germline V gene, CDR1 is MNHEY and CDR2 is SMNVEV (reference sequence). The CDR3 runs to 15 residues. The CDR3 nucleotides are TGTGCCAGCAGTTTATCCGGGACAGGGCCTACTGAAGCTTTCTTT. Residues: CASSLSGTGPTEAFF.

The chain employs TRBV5-6 and TRBJ1-1; no firm D call. CDR3 length: 12 amino acids. Germline loops: CDR1 SGHDT, CDR2 YYEEEE. V lost 0 bases, J lost 5 bases, and 5 bases lay in between. The CDR3 loop reads CASSLGATEAFF. CDR3 bases: TGTGCCAGCAGCTTGGGAGCAACTGAAGCTTTCTTT.

V gene TRBV5-4 combines with J gene TRBJ2-7, with D perhaps TRBD1 or TRBD2 (5 bases each). V was shortened by 3 bases and J by 3 bases, with 16 bases between the two germline ends. Germline V gene data show CDR1 as SGHNT and CDR2 as YYREEE (reference sequence). The CDR3 runs to 15 residues. The CDR3 protein is CASSSPGTRGYEQYF. Written as DNA, the CDR3 is TGTGCCAGCAGCTCTCCCGGGACCCGCGGCTACGAGCAGTACTTC.

This chain connects TRBV27 to TRBJ1-2; a weak D match, TRBD1 (5 bases). CDR3 length: 13 amino acids. The germline gives CDR1 MNHEY, CDR2 SMNVEV (reference sequence). Trimming cost V 3 bases and J 8 bases, with 13 bases left between them. The CDR3 here is CASSFRQGEGYTF. CDR3 nucleotides: TGTGCCAGCAGTTTCAGGCAGGGCGAGGGCTACACCTTC.

This chain joins TRBV6-8 and TRBJ1-2; tentative D call: TRBD1 (5 bases). The germline CDR1 and CDR2 sequences are MNHGY and SAAAGT. Deletions cut 8 bases from V and 5 bases from J, with 12 bases between. CDR3 length equals 12 residues. The CDR3 bases are TGTGCCAGCGCTGGCGGGGGGTATGGCTACACCTTC. Protein product: CASAGGGYGYTF.

The chain has TRBV6-2 or TRBV6-3 and TRBJ1-5; D possibly corresponds to TRBD1 (5 bases). The CDR3 consists of 14 residues. Trimming cost V 2 bases and J 11 bases, with 16 bases left between them. Germline CDR1 MNHEY, CDR2 SVGEGT. CDR3 nucleotide sequence: TGTGCCAGCAGTTACATCGGCAGGGAGCACACCCAGCATTTT. Protein product: CASSYIGREHTQHF.

V and J are TRBV7-9 and TRBJ2-5; D assignment may be TRBD1 or TRBD2 (5 bases each). Trimming pared 4 bases from V and 5 bases from J, leaving 17 bases between. The CDR3 spans 15 residues. Germline-derived CDR1 and CDR2 are SEHNR and FQNEAQ (reference sequence). This CDR3 is CASSSLKGTGETQYF. CDR3 coding DNA: TGTGCCAGCAGCTCCTTAAAAGGGACGGGGGAGACCCAGTACTTC.

This clonotype occurred a few times. The chain uses TRBV6-1 and TRBJ2-3, with 9 bases lining up with TRBD2. The CDR3 spans 17 residues. The V segment lost 3 bases and the J segment 5 bases; nucleotides outside the gene matches: 12. Germline-derived CDR1 and CDR2 are MNHNS and SASEGT. This CDR3 reads CASSDTTAGGPGDTQYF. Here the CDR3 DNA reads TGTGCCAGCAGTGATACCACGGCGGGGGGGCCCGGAGATACGCAGTATTTT.

In this sample, this clonotype turned up a few times. The chain employs TRBV19 and TRBJ2-1; a possible D gene is TRBD2 (5 bases). Germline assignment: CDR1 LNHDA and CDR2 SQIVND (reference sequence). The V end was cut by 0 bases, the J end by 6 bases, with 12 bases between. This CDR3 is 15 amino acids long. Here the CDR3 reads CASSIDSEGLNEQFF. As DNA, the CDR3 is TGTGCCAGTAGTATAGATTCTGAGGGTCTCAATGAGCAGTTCTTC. Filled out from reference TRBV19 and TRBJ2-1, the complete variable domain reads DGGITQSPKYLFRKEGQNVTLSCEQNLNHDAMYWYRQDPGQGLRLIYYSQIVNDFQKGDIAEGYSVSREKKESFPLTVTSAQKNPTAFYLCASSIDSEGLNEQFFGPGTRLTVL.

This clonotype turned up a few times. The chain has TRBV11-2 and TRBJ2-3, with a possible D match to TRBD2 (5 bases). The CDR3 spans 15 residues. The germline CDR1 and CDR2 sequences are SGHAT and FQNNGV. Trimming cost V 5 bases and J 6 bases, with 18 bases left between them. In nucleotides, the CDR3 is TGTGCCAGCAGCGGTGGAGGTCTTGGGTGGGATACGCAGTATTTT. This sequence encodes CASSGGGLGWDTQYF.

This CDR3 reads CASSSILYGYTF. CDR3 in DNA: TGTGCCAGCAGCTCGATCCTCTATGGCTACACCTTC. The chain links TRBV11-2 to TRBJ1-2, with D unclear. The CDR3 has 12 residues. The germline V gene encodes CDR1 SGHAT and CDR2 FQNNGV. V dropped 4 bases and J dropped 4 bases, with 7 bases sitting between them.

This clonotype was counted only a few times. The genes are TRBV5-6 and TRBJ2-2; D is unresolved. Germline CDR1 and CDR2: SGHDT and YYEEEE. The CDR3 is 15 residues long. V was clipped by 0 bases and J by 3 bases, with 9 bases between them. The CDR3: CASSLEQSDTGELFF. CDR3 coding DNA: TGTGCCAGCAGCTTGGAACAGTCCGACACCGGGGAGCTGTTTTTT.

A single count supports this clonotype. The CDR3 coding sequence is TGTGCCAGCACCCGGGACAGGGGGCCCTACGAGCAGTACTTC. It translates to CASTRDRGPYEQYF. The chain links TRBV7-9 to TRBJ2-7; 12 bases align to TRBD1. V lost 7 bases, J lost 2 bases, and 3 bases stayed unmatched. CDR1 and CDR2 from the germline V gene are SEHNR and FQNEAQ (reference sequence). CDR3 size: 14 residues.

Many counts were recorded for this clonotype. The rearrangement uses TRBV6-5 and TRBJ2-1; the D is unclear. The V end lost 2 bases, the J end lost 5 bases, and 7 bases lay between the germline ends. The CDR3 has 13 amino acids. Germline CDR1 reads MNHEY; CDR2 reads SVGAGI. In DNA form, the CDR3 reads TGTGCCAGCAGTTACGCCCCAAACAATGAGCAGTTCTTC. Protein: CASSYAPNNEQFF.

This clonotype has only a few counts. The chain is built from TRBV6-1 and TRBJ1-1; D not certain. Looked up from germline, CDR1 is MNHNS and CDR2 is SASEGT. V was clipped by 3 bases and J by 0 bases, with 11 bases between them. This CDR3 has 15 residues. The CDR3 region has the DNA TGTGCCAGCAGTGAGGGTGGATTTCTGAACACTGAAGCTTTCTTT. Protein sequence: CASSEGGFLNTEAFF.